These T cell receptor beta chains were read from a single sample in a study of CD8 T cells in ankylosing spondylitis. One entry per CDR3 protein results from TCRdb running MiXCR on the 5' RACE reads. The data hold some 120,000 distinct CDR3 sequences, with roughly an eighth observed a single time. Sequencing used blood, either unsorted or a sorted T cell fraction (not recorded which). Receptors originate from a female donor with ankylosing spondylitis or in good health (not recorded which). The CDR3 runs from the conserved cysteine through the conserved F or W. D genes are given only for firm matches. A clone size is listed for some rows: how often the clone was seen (once, few, many), or a class if it is expanded.

d_gene: -; len: 15; j_gene: TRBJ2-1; abundance: few; v_gene: TRBV6-2/TRBV6-3; CDR3nt: TGTGCCAGCAGTTACGGGATAGTTTCCTACAATGAGCAGTTCTTC; CDR3aa: CASSYGIVSYNEQFF
d_gene: -; len: 13; j_gene: TRBJ2-5; abundance: -; v_gene: TRBV12-3/TRBV12-4; CDR3nt: TGTGCCAGCAGATCCCCTGAACTAGAATCCCAGTACTTC; CDR3aa: CASRSPELESQYF
d_gene: -; len: 14; j_gene: TRBJ2-1; abundance: -; v_gene: TRBV5-1; CDR3nt: TGCGCCAGCATCTCGGGGCGCGTCTCGAATGAGCAGTTCTTC; CDR3aa: CASISGRVSNEQFF
d_gene: -; len: 10; j_gene: TRBJ1-2; abundance: many; v_gene: TRBV29-1; CDR3nt: TGCAGCGTAGAGGGAGGGGGCTACACCTTC; CDR3aa: CSVEGGGYTF
d_gene: -; len: 13; j_gene: TRBJ2-7; abundance: -; v_gene: TRBV15; CDR3nt: TGTGCCACCAGCAGACCCAGCTCCTACGAGCAGTACTTC; CDR3aa: CATSRPSSYEQYF
d_gene: -; len: 11; j_gene: TRBJ1-2; abundance: many; v_gene: TRBV20-1; CDR3nt: TGCAGTGCTGTTACCCGCTATGGCTACACCTTC; CDR3aa: CSAVTRYGYTF
d_gene: -; len: 11; j_gene: TRBJ1-3; abundance: many; v_gene: TRBV10-3; CDR3nt: TGTGCCATCAAAAAAGGAAACACCATATATTTT; CDR3aa: CAIKKGNTIYF
d_gene: -; len: 15; j_gene: TRBJ1-2; abundance: few; v_gene: TRBV7-3; CDR3nt: TGTGCCAGCAGCTTAAGTGACCGGAATAACTATGGCTACACCTTC; CDR3aa: CASSLSDRNNYGYTF
d_gene: TRBD1; len: 15; j_gene: TRBJ2-7; abundance: few; v_gene: TRBV28; CDR3nt: TGTGCCAGCAGTGAGCCGGGACAGGGGGTATACGAGCAGTACTTC; CDR3aa: CASSEPGQGVYEQYF
d_gene: -; len: 15; j_gene: TRBJ2-3; abundance: -; v_gene: TRBV29-1; CDR3nt: TGCAGCGTTCGTGGGGGTCCCCGCGGGGTAGATACGCAGTATTTT; CDR3aa: CSVRGGPRGVDTQYF
d_gene: -; len: 13; j_gene: TRBJ1-6; abundance: -; v_gene: TRBV20-1; CDR3nt: TGCAGTGCCGCGCAGGGCGGGAATTCACCCCTCCACTTT; CDR3aa: CSAAQGGNSPLHF
d_gene: -; len: 15; j_gene: TRBJ2-5; abundance: -; v_gene: TRBV20-1; CDR3nt: TGCAGTGCTAGACCTATTACAGGGACCCAAGAGACCCAGTACTTC; CDR3aa: CSARPITGTQETQYF
d_gene: -; len: 11; j_gene: TRBJ2-4; abundance: -; v_gene: TRBV29-1; CDR3nt: TGCATCGGTCTACAGGGAAACATTCAGTACTTC; CDR3aa: CIGLQGNIQYF
d_gene: -; len: 13; j_gene: TRBJ2-1; abundance: many; v_gene: TRBV4-2; CDR3nt: TGTGCCAGCAGCCAAGAAGGCCCAGACGCGCAGTTCTTC; CDR3aa: CASSQEGPDAQFF
d_gene: -; len: 15; j_gene: TRBJ2-3; abundance: many; v_gene: TRBV5-6; CDR3nt: TGTGCCAGCAGCTTAGGAGGGCAGTACACAGATACGCAGTATTTT; CDR3aa: CASSLGGQYTDTQYF
d_gene: TRBD1; len: 16; j_gene: TRBJ2-1; abundance: many; v_gene: TRBV5-6; CDR3nt: TGTGCCAGCAGCCAACAAAACAGGGGTTCCTACAATGAGCAGTTCTTC; CDR3aa: CASSQQNRGSYNEQFF
d_gene: TRBD2; len: 14; j_gene: TRBJ2-5; abundance: few; v_gene: TRBV7-2; CDR3nt: TGTGCCAGCAGCTCTGGACTAGCTTCGGGGACCCAGTACTTC; CDR3aa: CASSSGLASGTQYF
d_gene: TRBD1; len: 13; j_gene: TRBJ1-2; abundance: few; v_gene: TRBV3-1; CDR3nt: TGTGCCAGCAGCCAAGGGACAGGGACTGGCTACACCTTC; CDR3aa: CASSQGTGTGYTF
d_gene: -; len: 15; j_gene: TRBJ2-2; abundance: -; v_gene: TRBV6-2/TRBV6-3; CDR3nt: TGTGCCAGCAGAGACGGACTAGGAGGGGGCGGGGAGCTGTTTTTT; CDR3aa: CASRDGLGGGGELFF
d_gene: TRBD1; len: 16; j_gene: TRBJ2-3; abundance: many; v_gene: TRBV20-1; CDR3nt: TGCAGTGCCAAGCTTACAGGGGGCCCGAGCACAGATACGCAGTATTTT; CDR3aa: CSAKLTGGPSTDTQYF
d_gene: -; len: 15; j_gene: TRBJ1-3; abundance: -; v_gene: TRBV9; CDR3nt: TGTGCCAGCTCCGAGGGGGGTTCAACTGGAAACACCATATATTTT; CDR3aa: CASSEGGSTGNTIYF
d_gene: TRBD1; len: 15; j_gene: TRBJ2-7; abundance: many; v_gene: TRBV6-5; CDR3nt: TGTGCCAGCAGTTACGCCCGGGACAGGGGGTATGAGCAGTACTTC; CDR3aa: CASSYARDRGYEQYF
d_gene: TRBD1; len: 15; j_gene: TRBJ2-3; abundance: -; v_gene: TRBV19; CDR3nt: TGTGCCAGTAGTCTCACCGGGACAGGGACAGATACGCAGTATTTT; CDR3aa: CASSLTGTGTDTQYF
d_gene: -; len: 14; j_gene: TRBJ1-2; abundance: -; v_gene: TRBV12-3/TRBV12-4; CDR3nt: TGTGCCAGCAGTTTAGCCCAGGGTGGCTATGGCTACACCTTC; CDR3aa: CASSLAQGGYGYTF
d_gene: -; len: 15; j_gene: TRBJ2-1; abundance: -; v_gene: TRBV28; CDR3nt: TGTGCCAGCAGTTTGGGGGGAAGGGGTACCAATGAGCAGTTCTTC; CDR3aa: CASSLGGRGTNEQFF
d_gene: -; len: 17; j_gene: TRBJ2-6; abundance: -; v_gene: TRBV6-1; CDR3nt: TGTGCCAGCAGTCCTCTCAGGGGCGTAACCGGGGCCAACGTCCTGACTTTC; CDR3aa: CASSPLRGVTGANVLTF
d_gene: TRBD1; len: 15; j_gene: TRBJ2-7; abundance: -; v_gene: TRBV6-5; CDR3nt: TGTGCCAGCGGTTACAGGGGGCAGAGCTCCTACGAGCAGTACTTC; CDR3aa: CASGYRGQSSYEQYF
d_gene: TRBD2; len: 16; j_gene: TRBJ2-1; abundance: -; v_gene: TRBV20-1; CDR3nt: TGCAGTGCTAGAGATGGGGCTAGCGGGGATTGGGGTGAGCAGTTCTTC; CDR3aa: CSARDGASGDWGEQFF
d_gene: -; len: 18; j_gene: TRBJ2-3; abundance: few; v_gene: TRBV5-4; CDR3nt: TGTGCCAGCAGCTTGGTGAATAGCGGACGTTCTAGCACAGATACGCAGTATTTT; CDR3aa: CASSLVNSGRSSTDTQYF
d_gene: -; len: 14; j_gene: TRBJ1-2; abundance: few; v_gene: TRBV29-1; CDR3nt: TGCAGCGTTGTTGGAGGGGATGAAGGGTATGGCTACACCTTC; CDR3aa: CSVVGGDEGYGYTF
d_gene: -; len: 11; j_gene: TRBJ2-1; abundance: many; v_gene: TRBV5-1; CDR3nt: TGCGCCAGCAAAACAGACAATGAGCAGTTCTTC; CDR3aa: CASKTDNEQFF
d_gene: -; len: 16; j_gene: TRBJ1-1; abundance: few; v_gene: TRBV2; CDR3nt: TGTGCCAGCAGTGATTTTCGTACAGGGTCAAACACTGAAGCTTTCTTT; CDR3aa: CASSDFRTGSNTEAFF
d_gene: -; len: 14; j_gene: TRBJ2-3; abundance: few; v_gene: TRBV2; CDR3nt: TGTGCCAGCAGCCGCACGGGGGTGGCAGATACGCAGTATTTT; CDR3aa: CASSRTGVADTQYF
d_gene: -; len: 16; j_gene: TRBJ1-1; abundance: many; v_gene: TRBV14; CDR3nt: TGTGCCAGCAGCCAAGTGTTCGGGGGCAGGGTGACTGAAGCTTTCTTT; CDR3aa: CASSQVFGGRVTEAFF
d_gene: -; len: 14; j_gene: TRBJ2-3; abundance: few; v_gene: TRBV14; CDR3nt: TGTGCCAGCAGCCAATTCGTAAGCACAGATACGCAGTATTTT; CDR3aa: CASSQFVSTDTQYF